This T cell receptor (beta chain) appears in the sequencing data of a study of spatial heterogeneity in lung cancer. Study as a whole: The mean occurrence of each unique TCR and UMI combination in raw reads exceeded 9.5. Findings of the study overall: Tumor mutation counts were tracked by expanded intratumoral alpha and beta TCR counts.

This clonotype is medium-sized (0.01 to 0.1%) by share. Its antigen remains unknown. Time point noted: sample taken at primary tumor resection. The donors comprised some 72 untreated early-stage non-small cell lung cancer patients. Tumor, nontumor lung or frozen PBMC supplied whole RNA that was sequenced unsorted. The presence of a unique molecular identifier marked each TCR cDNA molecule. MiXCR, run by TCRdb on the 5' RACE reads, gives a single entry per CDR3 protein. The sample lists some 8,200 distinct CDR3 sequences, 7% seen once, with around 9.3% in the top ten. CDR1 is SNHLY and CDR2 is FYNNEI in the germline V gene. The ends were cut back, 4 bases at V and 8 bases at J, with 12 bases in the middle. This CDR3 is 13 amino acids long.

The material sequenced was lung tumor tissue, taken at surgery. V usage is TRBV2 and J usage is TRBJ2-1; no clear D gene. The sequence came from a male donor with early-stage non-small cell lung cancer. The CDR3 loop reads CASSAGLRDEQFF. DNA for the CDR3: TGTGCCAGCAGTGCGGGTCTCCGGGATGAGCAGTTCTTC.